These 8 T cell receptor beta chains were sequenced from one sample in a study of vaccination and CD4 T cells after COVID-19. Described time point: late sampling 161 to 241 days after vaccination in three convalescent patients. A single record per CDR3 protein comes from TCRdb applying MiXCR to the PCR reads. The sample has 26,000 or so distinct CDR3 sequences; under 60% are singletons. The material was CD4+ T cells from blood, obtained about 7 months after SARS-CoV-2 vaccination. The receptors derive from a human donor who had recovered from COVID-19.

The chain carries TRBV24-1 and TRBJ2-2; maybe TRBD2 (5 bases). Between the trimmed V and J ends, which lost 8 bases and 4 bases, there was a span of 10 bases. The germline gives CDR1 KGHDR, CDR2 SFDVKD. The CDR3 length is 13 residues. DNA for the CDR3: TGTGCCACCATGCAGCGGCGCACCGGGGAGCTGTTTTTT. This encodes CATMQRRTGELFF.

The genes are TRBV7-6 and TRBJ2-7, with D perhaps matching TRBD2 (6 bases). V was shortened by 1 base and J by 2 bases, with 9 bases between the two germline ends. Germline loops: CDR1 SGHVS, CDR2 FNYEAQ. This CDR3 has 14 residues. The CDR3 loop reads CASSLGQRAYEQYF. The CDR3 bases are TGTGCCAGCAGCTTAGGCCAGCGGGCCTACGAGCAGTACTTC.

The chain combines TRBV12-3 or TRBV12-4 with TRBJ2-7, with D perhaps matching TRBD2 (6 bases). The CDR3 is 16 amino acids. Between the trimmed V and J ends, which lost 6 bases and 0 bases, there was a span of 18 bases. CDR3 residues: CASSKSGRANSYEQYF. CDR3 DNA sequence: TGTGCCAGCAGCAAAAGCGGGCGCGCTAACTCCTACGAGCAGTACTTC.

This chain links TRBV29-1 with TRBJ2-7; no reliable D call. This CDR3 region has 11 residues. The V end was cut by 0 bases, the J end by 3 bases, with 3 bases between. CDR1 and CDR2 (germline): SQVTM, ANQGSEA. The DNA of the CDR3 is TGCAGCGTTGAAGAGGACTACGAGCAGTACTTC. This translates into CSVEEDYEQYF.

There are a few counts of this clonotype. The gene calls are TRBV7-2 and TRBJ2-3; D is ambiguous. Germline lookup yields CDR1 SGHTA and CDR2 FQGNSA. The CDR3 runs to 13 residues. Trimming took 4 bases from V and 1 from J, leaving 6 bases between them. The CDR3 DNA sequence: TGTGCCAGCAGCTCCCAAGGCACAGATACGCAGTATTTT. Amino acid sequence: CASSSQGTDTQYF.

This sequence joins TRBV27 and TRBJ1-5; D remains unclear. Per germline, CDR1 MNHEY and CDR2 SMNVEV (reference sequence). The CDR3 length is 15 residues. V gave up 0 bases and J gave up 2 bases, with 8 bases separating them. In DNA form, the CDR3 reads TGTGCCAGCAGTTTATCGGGGTCCCGCAATCAGCCCCAGCATTTT. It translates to CASSLSGSRNQPQHF.

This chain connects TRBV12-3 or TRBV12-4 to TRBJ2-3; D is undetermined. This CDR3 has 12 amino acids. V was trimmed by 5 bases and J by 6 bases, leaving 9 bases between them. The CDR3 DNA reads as TGTGCCAGCAGTCAAAACGACGATACGCAGTATTTT. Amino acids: CASSQNDDTQYF.

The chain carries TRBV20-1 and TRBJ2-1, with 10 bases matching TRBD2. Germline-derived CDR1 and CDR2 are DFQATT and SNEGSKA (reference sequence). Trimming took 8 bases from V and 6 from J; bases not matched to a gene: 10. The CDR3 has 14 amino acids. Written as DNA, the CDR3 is TGCAGTCTTAGCGGGAGGCCCTCTCGCAATGAGCAGTTCTTC. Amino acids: CSLSGRPSRNEQFF.